The 14 T cell receptor beta chains below all came from one sample that was sequenced in a study of vaccination and CD4 T cells after COVID-19. As to treatment: approximately 10-day PBMC culture with coronavirus spike peptide pools or control peptides (ViraFEST assay). Cultured CD4+ T cell DNA underwent sequencing with the Oncomine TCR Beta short-read assay. MiXCR, applied by TCRdb to the PCR reads, yields one record per CDR3 protein. This table holds 3,000 to 4,500 distinct CDR3 sequences, more than 35% found once. The antigens for these receptors are not known. The sequenced sample was CD4+ T cells from blood, cultured in vitro. The receptor source for this set is a human donor who had recovered from COVID-19.

Relative to its sample, this clonotype is large. CDR3 DNA: TGTGCCAGCAGCCCAATCCGCCCCGGGGGAAGGAACACCGGGGAGCTGTTTTTT. Translated, it gives CASSPIRPGGRNTGELFF. The rearrangement joins TRBV7-3 to TRBJ2-2; the D gene is possibly TRBD2 (6 bases). With 5 bases removed from V and 1 base from J, the gap between germline ends came to 20 bases. The CDR3 runs 18 residues. Germline CDR1 reads SGHTA; CDR2 reads FQGTGA. The whole variable domain, remainder taken from reference TRBV7-3 and TRBJ2-2, is GAGVSQTPSNKVTEKGKYVELRCDPISGHTALYWYRQSLGQGPEFLIYFQGTGAADDSGLPNDRFFAVRPEGSVSTLKIQRTERGDSAVYLCASSPIRPGGRNTGELFFGEGSRLTVL.

The V and J genes are TRBV6-2 or TRBV6-3 and TRBJ1-5; the D gene is possibly TRBD2 (5 bases). The J call may be incorrect, as the DNA end agrees better with TRBJ2-3. CDR1 is MNHEY and CDR2 is SVGEGT in the germline V gene. The CDR3 spans 17 residues. As DNA, the CDR3 is TGTGCCAGCAGTTACGGCCGGAGGATTGATAGCAATCAGCCCCAGTATTTT. As protein: CASSYGRRIDSNQPQYF.

The rearrangement links TRBV7-9 to TRBJ1-6, with 9 positions matching TRBD1. J lost 4 bases, V lost 5 bases, and 6 bases had no gene match. CDR1 is SEHNR, CDR2 FQNEAQ, per germline (reference sequence). The CDR3 is made up of 16 amino acids. The DNA for the CDR3 is TGTGCCAGCAGCCTAGGACAGGGGATATATAATTCACCCCTCCACTTT. Its translation: CASSLGQGIYNSPLHF.

The chain carries TRBV7-9 and TRBJ1-3; TRBD1 agrees at 9 bases. CDR1 is SEHNR, CDR2 FQNEAQ, per germline (reference sequence). After removal of 7 bases from V and 8 bases from J, the junction contained 9 bases not matched to a gene. The CDR3 consists of 14 residues. CDR3 nucleotides: TGTGCCAGCAACCCGGGACAGGGTGCCGACACCATATATTTT. Protein product: CASNPGQGADTIYF.

The chain recombines TRBV11-3 with TRBJ2-5; perhaps TRBD1 as D (7 bases). The CDR3 runs 15 residues. Germline assignment: CDR1 SGHNT and CDR2 YENEEA. Trimming shortened V by 5 bases and J by 5 bases, and 18 bases separated the two germline ends. The CDR3 bases are TGTGCCAGCAGCCTTGGACTACAGGGGAAGGAGACCCAGTACTTC. Amino acid sequence: CASSLGLQGKETQYF.

The V gene is TRBV5-1, the J gene TRBJ2-5, with D perhaps TRBD2 (7 bases). Germline V CDR1 and CDR2: SGHRS, YFSETQ. The CDR3 extends over 15 amino acids. Trimming took 0 bases from V and 1 from J, leaving 10 bases between them. CDR3 nucleotides: TGCGCCAGCAGCTTGGCGGGGGGCACCCAAGAGACCCAGTACTTC. Protein sequence: CASSLAGGTQETQYF.

The CDR3: CASSFLLAGSYEQYF. The CDR3 DNA follows: TGTGCCAGCAGCTTCTTGTTAGCGGGATCCTACGAGCAGTACTTC. The rearrangement uses TRBV11-3 and TRBJ2-7; 8 bases fit TRBD2. Germline lookup yields CDR1 SGHNT and CDR2 YENEEA. CDR3 size: 15 residues. The junction had 5 bases not matched to a gene; V was cut back by 3 bases and J by 1 base.

The chain links TRBV27 to TRBJ2-1; D unresolved. Germline V gene lookup returns CDR1 MNHEY and CDR2 SMNVEV (reference sequence). The V end was cut by 8 bases, the J end by 13 bases, with 30 bases between. CDR3 size: 16 residues. CDR3 amino acids: CASLRFGGPYRVEQFF. CDR3 bases: TGTGCCAGCCTCCGTTTTGGTGGTCCATATAGGGTAGAACAGTTCTTC.

Concerning this clonotype: Relative to the germline gene, one junction end is altered; a read error may explain this. The V and J genes are TRBV4-3 and TRBJ2-2, with D tentatively TRBD2 (5 bases). The CDR3 loop spans 17 amino acids. Germline V CDR1 and CDR2: LGHNA, YSLEER. CDR3 region: CASSQEGGLSNTGEPFF. The DNA of the CDR3 is TGCGCCAGCAGCCAGGAAGGCGGGCTTTCGAACACCGGGGAGCCGTTTTTT.

In its sample, this clonotype was seen a few times. The rearrangement joins TRBV6-2 or TRBV6-3 to TRBJ1-1; D ambiguous. The germline V and J ends were trimmed by 2 bases and 1 base, with 8 bases remaining between them. Germline V gene sequence: CDR1 MNHEY, CDR2 SVGEGT. This CDR3 spans 14 amino acids. Here the CDR3 reads CASSYHVGNTEAFF. In DNA form, the CDR3 reads TGTGCCAGCAGTTACCATGTGGGGAACACTGAAGCTTTCTTT.

This clonotype was picked up a small number of times. V and J are TRBV6-5 and TRBJ1-1; no reliable D call. Germline CDR1 is MNHEY and CDR2 is SVGAGI. CDR3 size: 16 residues. Trimming cost V 2 bases and J 4 bases, with 17 bases left between them. The CDR3, as DNA: TGTGCCAGCAGTTACAGGGCTCAGGCTTTCGGCACTGAAGCTTTCTTT. Protein sequence: CASSYRAQAFGTEAFF.

This clonotype was seen a few times. CDR3 in DNA: TGTGCCAGCAGCCTGTCCCGAACGGGCGAGGGAGCTTTCTTT. Translating it yields CASSLSRTGEGAFF. V is TRBV6-1 and J is TRBJ1-1; D not certain. The CDR3 covers 14 residues. Trimming removed 6 bases from V and 10 bases from J, with 21 bases in between. Germline CDR1 reads MNHNS; CDR2 reads SASEGT.

This chain connects TRBV12-3 or TRBV12-4 to TRBJ1-5; no definite D call. V was shortened by 1 base and J by 4 bases, with 8 bases between the two germline ends. The CDR3 sequence is 14 residues long. CDR3 nucleotides: TGTGCCAGCAGTTTAGACAGAATTAATCAGCCCCAGCATTTT. This codes for CASSLDRINQPQHF.

The chain recombines TRBV11-3 with TRBJ2-7; D is unclear. This CDR3 spans 12 amino acids. Germline loops: CDR1 SGHNT, CDR2 YENEEA. Trimming pared 3 bases from V and 4 bases from J, leaving 7 bases between. The CDR3 protein is CASSFTGYEQYF. The CDR3 DNA is TGTGCCAGCAGCTTCACGGGTTACGAGCAGTACTTC.